Listed below are T cell receptor beta chains from one sample, sequenced in a study of CD8 T cells in ankylosing spondylitis. TCRdb re-called the 5' RACE reads with MiXCR, one entry per CDR3 protein. The table shows fewer than 200,000 distinct CDR3 sequences, with 18% occurring only once. The sequenced sample was blood, either unsorted or a sorted T cell fraction (not recorded which). The receptors originated from a male donor aged 5-30 years with ankylosing spondylitis or in good health (not recorded which). CDR3s include the opening cysteine and the closing phenylalanine or tryptophan. D genes are given only for firm matches. Not every row has a clone size; where given, it reads once, few, many or a size class.

d_call j_call clone_size v_call cdr3_aa cdr3_nt
- TRBJ2-4 - TRBV19 CASGTGPNIQYF TGTGCCAGTGGAACAGGGCCAAACATTCAGTACTTC
- TRBJ2-3 many TRBV20-1 CSARVGTDTQYF TGCAGTGCTAGAGTGGGCACAGATACGCAGTATTTT
- TRBJ1-5 many TRBV21-1 CARDLQGNQPQHF TGTGCCAGGGATTTACAGGGAAATCAGCCCCAGCATTTT
TRBD1 TRBJ1-1 many TRBV28 CASSLSQGAGTEAFF TGTGCCAGCAGTTTATCGCAGGGGGCTGGCACTGAAGCTTTCTTT
- TRBJ2-5 many TRBV12-3/TRBV12-4 CASSLTRRETQYF TGTGCCAGCAGTTTAACTAGAAGAGAGACCCAGTACTTC
- TRBJ2-5 many TRBV7-9 CASSSPGPRWETQYF TGTGCCAGCAGCTCCCCGGGTCCCCGGTGGGAGACCCAGTACTTC
TRBD1 TRBJ2-5 many TRBV7-9 CASISLKTGRAGGTPGETQYF TGTGCCAGCATCAGCTTGAAAACCGGACGGGCAGGGGGAACTCCAGGGGAGACCCAGTACTTC
TRBD1 TRBJ1-5 many TRBV20-1 CSAGQGGDQPQHF TGCAGTGCCGGACAGGGTGGCGATCAGCCCCAGCATTTT
- TRBJ2-1 - TRBV9 CASSAGPSPSNEQFF TGTGCCAGCAGCGCCGGGCCATCACCGTCCAATGAGCAGTTCTTC
- TRBJ2-1 - TRBV6-2/TRBV6-3 CASRTLGTPYNEQFF TGTGCCAGCAGGACTCTTGGGACACCCTACAATGAGCAGTTCTTC
- TRBJ2-5 many TRBV7-9 CASSRAREMETQYF TGTGCCAGCTCCCGGGCCAGGGAGATGGAGACCCAGTACTTC
- TRBJ2-3 many TRBV27 CASSQQGRRTDTQYF TGTGCCAGCAGTCAACAGGGGAGGAGGACAGATACGCAGTATTTT
TRBD2 TRBJ2-2 - TRBV6-6 CASSYVGRANTGELFF TGTGCCAGCAGTTACGTCGGGAGGGCGAACACCGGGGAGCTGTTTTTT
- TRBJ2-1 many TRBV7-3 CASSLTGDYNEQFF TGTGCCAGCAGCTTAACCGGGGATTACAATGAGCAGTTCTTC
- TRBJ2-3 once TRBV29-1 CSVETLEAGTQYF TGCAGCGTTGAGACGCTAGAGGCTGGTACGCAGTATTTT
TRBD2 TRBJ2-1 - TRBV27 CASSLGIAPRPLAGKYNEQFF TGTGCCAGCAGCTTAGGGATAGCACCTCGCCCCCTAGCGGGGAAATACAATGAGCAGTTCTTC
- TRBJ2-5 many TRBV2 CASSGTREETQYF TGTGCCAGCAGTGGGACGAGGGAAGAGACCCAGTACTTC
- TRBJ1-5 many TRBV12-3/TRBV12-4 CASSLVIAAGNNQPQHF TGTGCCAGCAGTTTGGTGATCGCGGCGGGGAACAATCAGCCCCAGCATTTT
- TRBJ2-7 many TRBV25-1 CASSELGLEQYF TGTGCCAGCAGTGAATTGGGACTGGAGCAGTACTTC
- TRBJ2-2 many TRBV6-4 CASSDRDTGELFF TGTGCCAGCAGTGACAGGGACACCGGGGAGCTGTTTTTT
- TRBJ2-1 - TRBV4-3 CASSQDHRDLYNEQFF TGCGCCAGCAGCCAAGATCACAGGGACCTATACAATGAGCAGTTCTTC
TRBD1 TRBJ1-1 once TRBV7-2 CASSPRDRGGTEAFF TGTGCCAGCAGCCCCCGGGACAGGGGAGGCACTGAAGCTTTCTTT
TRBD1 TRBJ2-2 many TRBV20-1 CSASLGTGRGNTGELFF TGCAGTGCTAGTTTAGGGACAGGAAGAGGTAACACCGGGGAGCTGTTTTTT
- TRBJ2-5 many TRBV5-1 CASSFHGSQQETQYF TGCGCCAGCAGCTTCCATGGGAGTCAGCAAGAGACCCAGTACTTC
- TRBJ2-5 few TRBV9 CASSREGFTHRRTAFF TGTGCCAGCAGCCGAGAGGGTTTCACGCACCGAAGGACCGCATTCTTC
TRBD2 TRBJ2-5 - TRBV28 CASSSGTSAQETQYF TGTGCCAGCAGCTCCGGGACTAGCGCCCAAGAGACCCAGTACTTC
TRBD1 TRBJ2-7 many TRBV27 CASSYRGPYEQYF TGTGCCAGCAGTTACAGGGGGCCCTACGAGCAGTACTTC
- TRBJ2-2 few TRBV29-1 CSVGASQNTGELFF TGCAGCGTTGGGGCTAGCCAAAACACCGGGGAGCTGTTTTTT
- TRBJ1-2 many TRBV11-2 CASSSEGGGYTF TGTGCCAGCAGCTCCGAGGGTGGAGGCTACACCTTC
- TRBJ2-6 - TRBV6-2/TRBV6-3 CASRMTDSAHVLTF TGTGCCAGCAGGATGACGGATAGCGCCCACGTCCTGACTTTC
- TRBJ2-1 many TRBV25-1 CATPIPYRLSYNEQFF TGTGCCACCCCTATTCCGTACAGGTTATCCTACAATGAGCAGTTCTTC
- TRBJ2-1 - TRBV7-2 CASSRNRDEQFF TGTGCCAGCAGCAGGAACAGGGATGAGCAGTTCTTC
- TRBJ2-7 many TRBV24-1 CATSGTAVLYEQYF TGTGCCACCAGTGGGACAGCTGTCCTGTACGAGCAGTACTTC
- TRBJ2-3 - TRBV7-3 CASSLMATPPDTQYF TGTGCCAGCAGCTTAATGGCGACGCCGCCAGATACGCAGTATTTT
- TRBJ2-5 many TRBV12-3/TRBV12-4 CASSLEDSETQYF TGTGCCAGCAGTCTGGAGGACAGTGAGACCCAGTACTTC
- TRBJ2-5 many TRBV5-1 CASSLAPVGETQYF TGCGCCAGCAGCTTGGCTCCGGTGGGAGAGACCCAGTACTTC
TRBD2 TRBJ2-3 many TRBV7-9 CASSFGLAGVRPPADTQYF TGTGCCAGCAGCTTTGGCCTAGCGGGAGTAAGACCCCCTGCAGATACGCAGTATTTT
- TRBJ2-1 - TRBV20-1 CSARPRDAYNEQFF TGCAGTGCTAGACCCCGGGACGCTTACAATGAGCAGTTCTTC
- TRBJ2-5 few TRBV28 CASSPPGVKETQYF TGTGCCAGCAGTCCCCCAGGGGTAAAAGAGACCCAGTACTTC
TRBD1 TRBJ2-5 many TRBV24-1 CATSDFNRGQETQYF TGTGCCACCAGTGATTTTAACAGGGGCCAAGAGACCCAGTACTTC
- TRBJ1-1 few TRBV27 CASSITGSNTEAFF TGTGCCAGCAGCATTACAGGGTCGAACACTGAAGCTTTCTTT
- TRBJ2-5 many TRBV27 CASTPERGQETQYF TGTGCCAGCACCCCTGAGAGGGGGCAAGAGACCCAGTACTTC
- TRBJ2-1 - TRBV2 CASQAQGYNEQFF TGTGCCAGTCAGGCCCAGGGTTACAATGAGCAGTTCTTC
TRBD2 TRBJ2-5 many TRBV29-1 CSVGLAVQYQETQYF TGCAGCGTTGGCCTAGCGGTACAGTACCAAGAGACCCAGTACTTC
TRBD2 TRBJ2-1 - TRBV19 CASSPTGLAGYNEQFF TGTGCCAGTAGCCCTACGGGACTAGCGGGATACAATGAGCAGTTCTTC
- TRBJ2-1 many TRBV5-1 CASSLELPHSYNEQFF TGCGCCAGCAGCTTGGAACTCCCACACTCCTACAATGAGCAGTTCTTC
- TRBJ2-1 many TRBV15 CATSRDRLEQFF TGTGCCACCAGCAGAGATCGGCTGGAGCAGTTCTTC
- TRBJ2-1 many TRBV20-1 CSAVPGEGAFYEQFF TGCAGTGCTGTTCCGGGGGAGGGGGCGTTTTATGAGCAGTTCTTC